This T cell receptor beta chain appears in the sequencing data of a study of blood T cells in healthy people across ages. Study results and limitations: Strongly correlated with naive T cell percentage was TCR beta diversity.

This clonotype was counted a single time. As yet, its antigen is unknown. The V and J ends lost 5 bases and 2 bases, in that order; junction bases with no gene match: 3. CDR3 length equals 15 residues. Germline values: CDR1 MGHDK, CDR2 SYGVNS. Each donor gave approximately 9.7 milliliters of peripheral blood. A J-beta primer mix and a sample-barcoded 5' primer were used in a second PCR of about 6 to 12 cycles. Every molecule of cDNA carried a tag from a template-switch adaptor with 12 random nucleotides. TCRdb passed the 5' RACE reads through MiXCR, listing each CDR3 protein once. The sample lists around 800,000 distinct CDR3 sequences, about 48% occurring once.

The chain links TRBV25-1 to TRBJ2-1, with 10 bases lining up with TRBD2. The sequence came from an elderly man in good health. Material: blood. The CDR3 reads CASSPAGGAYNEQFF. The CDR3, as DNA: TGTGCCAGCAGTCCAGCGGGAGGGGCCTACAATGAGCAGTTCTTC.